The 22 T cell receptor beta chains below come from one sample, sequenced in a study of spatial heterogeneity in lung cancer. Time point reported: sample taken at primary tumor resection. TCRdb processed the 5' RACE reads anew with MiXCR; each CDR3 protein has one entry. This table has under 85,000 distinct CDR3 sequences, about 7.8% appearing once. The specimen comprised PBMCs, sampled at surgery. These receptors were obtained from a male donor with early-stage non-small cell lung cancer.

The CDR3 loop is CASSLIGQAFGYTF. The DNA for the CDR3 is TGTGCCAGCAGCCTCATAGGACAGGCGTTTGGCTACACCTTC. This rearrangement joins TRBV12-3 or TRBV12-4 to TRBJ1-2; the match to TRBD1 covers 7 bases. The junction had 11 bases not matched to a gene; V was cut back by 6 bases and J by 7 bases. This CDR3 is 14 amino acids long.

The V and J genes are TRBV4-3 and TRBJ1-4; 8 nucleotides line up with TRBD1. This CDR3 spans 14 amino acids. Germline assignment: CDR1 LGHNA and CDR2 YSLEER. J gave up 8 bases and V 4 bases, and 6 bases lay outside the gene matches. For the CDR3, the DNA is TGCGCCAGCAGCCGTACAGGGGGTGGCGAAAAACTGTTTTTT. Its protein is CASSRTGGGEKLFF.

This clonotype has at least ten counts. The genes are TRBV10-3 and TRBJ1-3; the D gene is possibly TRBD1 (6 bases). There are 15 residues in the CDR3. Trimming removed 6 bases at V and 0 bases at J, with 12 bases between. Germline CDR1 reads ENHRY; CDR2 reads SYGVKD. The CDR3 region is CAIRGDTRSGNTIYF. CDR3 bases: TGTGCCATCAGGGGGGACACCCGCTCTGGAAACACCATATATTTT.

This clonotype was picked up many times. The chain combines TRBV4-1 with TRBJ2-7; 8 bases match TRBD2. The CDR3 sequence is 17 residues long. V gave up 1 base and J gave up 3 bases; unmatched junction bases: 11. The germline CDR1 and CDR2 sequences are MGHRA and YSYEKL. The CDR3 nucleotides read TGCGCCAGCAGCCAAGTCCCCCCGGGGGGGAGTCTCTACGAGCAGTACTTC. It encodes CASSQVPPGGSLYEQYF.

This clonotype was seen repeatedly, ten times or more. The chain has TRBV12-3 or TRBV12-4 and TRBJ2-2, with D unclear. The germline V and J ends were trimmed by 5 bases and 4 bases, with 5 bases remaining between them. CDR3 length: 12 residues. CDR3 sequence (DNA): TGTGCCAGCAGTCGACTCACCGGGGAGCTGTTTTTT. The encoded protein is CASSRLTGELFF.

This clonotype was observed many times. The rearrangement uses TRBV19 and TRBJ1-1; D is unresolved. From germline, CDR1 is LNHDA and CDR2 SQIVND (reference sequence). The length of the CDR3 is 14 residues. V lost 1 base and J lost 13, with 19 bases in between. CDR3 region: CASSIGLNPLSVFF. DNA for the CDR3: TGTGCCAGTAGTATAGGGCTGAATCCCTTGTCGGTTTTCTTT. The full variable domain, its missing parts supplied by reference TRBV19 and TRBJ1-1, is DGGITQSPKYLFRKEGQNVTLSCEQNLNHDAMYWYRQDPGQGLRLIYYSQIVNDFQKGDIAEGYSVSREKKESFPLTVTSAQKNPTAFYLCASSIGLNPLSVFFGQGTRLTVV.

This clonotype has at least ten counts. CDR3 residues: CASSQDSRGRYF. CDR3 coding DNA: TGTGCCAGCAGCCAGGACTCCAGGGGGCGGTACTTC. The V and J genes are TRBV14 and TRBJ2-7, with 8 bases matching TRBD1. Germline CDR1 is SGHDN and CDR2 is FVKESK. With 3 bases clipped from V and 12 bases from J, the junction kept 7 bases outside the gene matches. The CDR3 is made up of 12 amino acids.

This clonotype was counted only a few times. This chain joins TRBV12-5 and TRBJ1-1; possible D gene TRBD1, 6 bases. The V end was cut by 5 bases, the J end by 3 bases, with 16 bases between. The CDR3 runs 15 residues. Germline V CDR1 and CDR2: LGHNT, FRNRAP. The CDR3: CASGLGQGIDTEAFF. CDR3 nucleotide sequence: TGTGCTAGTGGTCTGGGGCAGGGGATTGACACTGAAGCTTTCTTT.

V gene TRBV27 combines with J gene TRBJ1-5; D may be TRBD1 (5 bases). The V end lost 5 bases, the J end lost 2 bases, and 19 bases lay between the germline ends. The germline V gene has CDR1 MNHEY and CDR2 SMNVEV (reference sequence). The CDR3 sequence is 17 residues long. CDR3: CASSPTAGGVGNQPQHF. The CDR3 coding sequence is TGTGCCAGCAGTCCAACGGCGGGAGGGGTTGGCAATCAGCCCCAGCATTTT.

This clonotype was counted many times. The chain couples TRBV3-1 to TRBJ2-3; no definite D call. The CDR3 consists of 13 residues. V lost 1 base and J lost 4, with 6 bases in between. Germline-derived CDR1 and CDR2 are LGHDT and YNNKEL (reference sequence). The CDR3 region is CASSQGASDTQYF. In nucleotides, the CDR3 is TGTGCCAGCAGCCAAGGGGCTTCAGATACGCAGTATTTT.

Ten or more counts support this clonotype. This chain links TRBV20-1 with TRBJ2-3; no reliable D call. Trimming removed 0 bases from V and 3 bases from J, with 10 bases in between. Germline-derived CDR1 and CDR2 are DFQATT and SNEGSKA (reference sequence). This CDR3 has 14 residues. The CDR3 bases are TGCAGTGCTAGAGATGGGTCCGGTACAGATACGCAGTATTTT. The encoded protein is CSARDGSGTDTQYF.

The rearrangement links TRBV13 to TRBJ2-1; D perhaps matches TRBD2 (5 bases). CDR1 PRHDT and CDR2 FYEKMQ come from the germline V gene (reference sequence). This CDR3 spans 12 amino acids. The ends were cut back, 5 bases at V and 5 bases at J, with 7 bases in the middle. CDR3 in DNA: TGTGCCAGCAGCCTAGCCCACAATGAGCAGTTCTTC. Its protein is CASSLAHNEQFF.

The J gene is TRBJ2-7, the V gene TRBV4-3; a weak D match, TRBD2 (7 bases). From germline, CDR1 is LGHNA and CDR2 YSLEER. This CDR3 spans 14 amino acids. Deletions cut 0 bases from V and 6 bases from J, with 12 bases between. CDR3 amino acids: CASSQDTGGREQYF. DNA of the CDR3: TGCGCCAGCAGCCAAGACACGGGGGGCCGCGAGCAGTACTTC.

This clonotype was seen repeatedly, ten times or more. The rearrangement joins TRBV24-1 to TRBJ2-2; D possibly matches TRBD1 or TRBD2 (5 bases each). Germline CDR1 is KGHDR and CDR2 is SFDVKD. The CDR3 has 13 residues. The V and J ends lost 9 bases and 0 bases respectively, with 7 bases between them. CDR3 sequence reads: CATWDANTGELFF. The DNA for the CDR3 is TGTGCCACCTGGGACGCGAACACCGGGGAGCTGTTTTTT.

At least ten counts were recorded for this clonotype. The V and J genes are TRBV2 and TRBJ2-2, with 10 positions matching TRBD1. The CDR3 covers 15 residues. From germline, CDR1 is SNHLY and CDR2 FYNNEI. V lost 5 bases, J lost 4 bases, and 4 bases stayed unmatched. As DNA, the CDR3 is TGTGCCAGCAGTTCGGGACAGGGGCCCACCGGGGAGCTGTTTTTT. It specifies CASSSGQGPTGELFF.

This clonotype has more than one count but fewer than ten. The genes are TRBV7-9 and TRBJ2-6; no clear D gene. CDR1 and CDR2 from the germline V gene are SEHNR and FQNEAQ (reference sequence). Deletions cut 4 bases from V and 2 bases from J, with 6 bases between. This CDR3 spans 14 amino acids. The CDR3 reads CASSYTAGANVLTF. The CDR3 DNA sequence: TGTGCCAGCAGCTATACGGCTGGGGCCAACGTCCTGACTTTC.

This clonotype was seen at least ten times. This chain uses TRBV10-3 with TRBJ1-4; D might be TRBD1 (6 bases). The V gene lost 8 bases and the J gene lost 4 bases, with 11 bases spanning the gap. Germline loops: CDR1 ENHRY, CDR2 SYGVKD. CDR3 length: 13 residues. CDR3 loop: CAIGGGLNEKLFF. Written as DNA, the CDR3 is TGTGCCATCGGGGGCGGTCTTAATGAAAAACTGTTTTTT.

This clonotype showed up many times. The rearrangement links TRBV3-1 to TRBJ1-5; D gene uncertain. Germline CDR1 is LGHDT and CDR2 is YNNKEL (reference sequence). The CDR3 has 13 amino acids. Trimming shortened V by 1 base and J by 5 bases, and 6 bases separated the two germline ends. The CDR3, as DNA: TGTGCCAGCAGCCAAGGGATGTATCAGCCCCAGCATTTT. Protein: CASSQGMYQPQHF.

To note about this clonotype: Relative to the germline gene, one junction end is altered; a read error may explain this. The V call is TRBV6-5, the J call TRBJ1-3; a possible D gene is TRBD1 (5 bases). The CDR3 covers 14 residues. The V gene's germline CDR1 is MNHEY and CDR2 SVGAGI. CDR3 protein: CASSLPGPGNTINF. The CDR3 bases are TGTGCCAGCAGTTTGCCAGGGCCTGGAAACACCATAAATTTT.

Only a few counts were recorded for this clonotype. The rearrangement links TRBV29-1 to TRBJ2-2; no reliable D call. V lost 7 bases to trimming and J lost 7 bases, with 16 bases between them. Looked up from germline, CDR1 is SQVTM and CDR2 is ANQGSEA. CDR3 size: 13 residues. The CDR3 protein is CSAESTTGGELFF. CDR3 in DNA: TGCAGCGCTGAGTCCACCACCGGCGGGGAGCTGTTTTTT.

This clonotype was seen only a few times. J is TRBJ2-1 and V is TRBV29-1, with 7 bases that match TRBD1. The V gene end was trimmed by 3 bases and the J gene end by 1 base; junction bases not matched to a gene: 6. The germline gives CDR1 SQVTM, CDR2 ANQGSEA. The CDR3 has 15 amino acids. The CDR3 loop reads CSVDRQGSSYNEQFF. CDR3 bases: TGCAGCGTTGACCGACAGGGAAGTTCCTACAATGAGCAGTTCTTC.

This clonotype was seen repeatedly, ten times or more. The chain recombines TRBV18 with TRBJ2-7; 14 nucleotides match TRBD2. CDR3 length equals 16 residues. Germline CDR1 and CDR2: KGHSH and LQKENI. The ends lost 5 bases at V and 3 bases at J; junction bases unmatched: 6. The CDR3 sequence is CASSFSGTSGSYEQYF. CDR3 in DNA: TGTGCCAGCTCATTTTCCGGGACTAGCGGGAGCTACGAGCAGTACTTC.